These 5 T cell receptor beta chains came from one sample sequenced in a study of blood T cell repertoires in COVID-19. The data were produced by immunoSEQ multiplex PCR, yet TCRdb's version contains in-frame clones alone and is incomplete. Here the sample spans fewer than 250,000 clones, 80% to 90% being singletons. The sequenced sample consisted of peripheral blood. These receptors were obtained from a man aged 25-45 years with COVID-19, enrolled during active disease.

This rearrangement joins TRBV19 to TRBJ1-5; 9 bases are shared with TRBD1. Losses at the gene ends were 6 bases for V and 0 bases for J; bases not matched to a gene: 15. Germline assignment: CDR1 LNHDA and CDR2 SQIVND (reference sequence). CDR3 length: 19 residues. As DNA, the CDR3 is TGTGCCAGTAGGTTCCGTTCCGGGACAGGGAGGATTAGCAATCAGCCCCAGCATTTT. This codes for CASRFRSGTGRISNQPQHF.

The chain joins TRBV10-3 to TRBJ2-7; the match to TRBD2 covers 9 bases. This CDR3 region has 13 residues. The germline V gene encodes CDR1 ENHRY and CDR2 SYGVKD. V lost 6 bases, J lost 7 bases, and 7 bases stayed unmatched. CDR3 nucleotides: TGTGCCATCAGCTTTAGCGGGAGTGGGGAGCAGTACTTC. Translation gives CAISFSGSGEQYF.

V is TRBV5-5 and J is TRBJ1-5; TRBD1 agrees at 8 bases. Germline V gene sequence: CDR1 SGHKS, CDR2 YYEKEE (reference sequence). The CDR3 consists of 14 residues. V was pared by 4 bases and J by 2 bases, with 2 bases of the junction left unmatched. CDR3 nucleotides: TGTGCCAGCAGCCTGGACAGGGGCAATCAGCCCCAGCATTTT. Residues: CASSLDRGNQPQHF.

The V call is TRBV5-1, the J call TRBJ2-1; TRBD1 matches at 11 bases. The CDR3 totals 18 residues. After removal of 4 bases from V and 0 bases from J, the junction contained 9 bases not matched to a gene. In germline, CDR1 is SGHRS, CDR2 YFSETQ. Here the CDR3 DNA reads TGCGCCAGCAGCCCGACTTGGACAGGGGGCGGCTCCTACAATGAGCAGTTCTTC. The encoded protein is CASSPTWTGGGSYNEQFF.

The rearrangement links TRBV18 to TRBJ1-2, with 10 nucleotides matching TRBD1. The CDR3 is 15 residues long. V lost 2 bases, J lost 3 bases, and 3 bases stayed unmatched. Germline V gene lookup returns CDR1 KGHSH and CDR2 LQKENI. The CDR3 loop is CASSPSGTGDYGYTF. CDR3 bases: TGTGCCAGCTCACCATCCGGGACAGGGGACTATGGCTACACCTTC.